The present entry profiles one TCR beta chain with its context. The antigen is unknown. Using immunoSEQ multiplex PCR, the repertoire was profiled, and TCRdb retains in-frame clones only, with some absent. Altogether some 90,000 clones are present, roughly 84% being singletons, with the ten largest covering 0.31%. Researchers took blood at baseline, on cycle 4 day 1, and on cycle 7 day 1. These data are taken from a study of OX40 agonist ivuxolimab in advanced cancers. Study outcomes and limitations: In the 0.1 to 3.0 mg/kg range, CD4+ and CD8+ blood T cells had expanded clonally by week 6. Near-lowest levels of clonal expansion characterized partial responders at 0.1-3.0 mg/kg.

This CDR3 spans 12 amino acids. In germline, CDR1 is MNHEY, CDR2 SVGAGI. The J segment lost 6 bases and the V segment lost 8 bases, leaving 4 bases of the junction unmatched. This receptor was identified in an adult with an advanced solid tumor such as melanoma, head and neck, liver or kidney cancer. The J gene is TRBJ1-2, the V gene TRBV6-5; 9 bases are shared with TRBD1. The source material was CD4+ or CD8+ T cells sorted from blood, sampled in a trial of the OX40 agonist ivuxolimab. As DNA, the CDR3 is TGTGCCAGCTCCGGACAGGGGAATGGCTACACCTTC. It translates to CASSGQGNGYTF.